Described below is a single T cell receptor (beta chain) sequence and its context. Its antigen is undetermined. The sample comes from a study of T cells in Graves' hyperthyroidism and ophthalmopathy. With 9 bases clipped from V and 1 base from J, the junction kept 14 bases outside the gene matches. Germline V CDR1 and CDR2: MNHNS, SASEGT. The length of the CDR3 is 17 residues. Thyroid ultrasound, orbital computed tomography, clinical symptoms, and serum thyroxine and TRAb underpinned diagnoses. Fresh peripheral blood, less than 11 ml of it, supplied the PBMCs. Findings and limits, study-wide: By a 13 V-J model, ophthalmopathy was set apart from stable hyperthyroidism.

TCR beta CDR3 region amplification was performed from RNA transcripts. TCR CDR3 underwent first-round RT-PCR with the HTBI primer set. Each CDR3 protein gets one entry after TCRdb re-called the multiplex PCR reads with MiXCR. The data hold approximately 690,000 distinct CDR3 sequences, with 13% to 15% observed a single time. The sequence derives from a woman aged 50 to 65 with Graves' ophthalmopathy. The sample consisted of blood. The rearrangement uses TRBV6-1 and TRBJ1-1; 10 bases map to TRBD1. The DNA for the CDR3 is TGTGCCAGTAAAAGACAGGGGGCGGACCCCAAGAACACTGAAGCTTTCTTT. It encodes CASKRQGADPKNTEAFF.